This T cell receptor beta chain came from a study of blood T cell repertoires in COVID-19 (dated by TCRdb to about 2020). With regard to the full study: Collaborator samples came from the United States, Italy and Spain and covered acute and convalescent phases of COVID-19. The samples were drawn from the first 160 participants of the ongoing ImmuneRACE study and from 1,200 or so subjects provided by 6 global collaborators. Nearly every sample came with metadata listing a de-identified subject ID, COVID-19 status, age in years and sex. Where HLA class I and class II types were available, the types were taken from metadata supplied by the sample provider, not from assay-based typing. Deeply sampled blood TCRbeta repertoires from subjects exposed to, actively infected with, or recovered from COVID-19 were included in the dataset. The prospective study material was composed of cDNA or gDNA derived from T cells, B-cell-depleted T cells, or PBMCs. A freely available public database, intended as a resource for researchers studying the immune response to SARS-CoV-2, is where the repertoires were released. The research as a whole found: The quantity of clinical and demographic metadata differed by source and by participant and was supplied without curation.

TCRbeta CDR3 regions were amplified from genomic DNA using the immunoSEQ Assay, a bias-controlled multiplex PCR. The study's own analysis went as follows. The number of nucleated cells in each sample was estimated by amplification of reference gene primers within the assay. To quantify the absolute abundance of each unique TCRbeta CDR3 rearrangement, sequence reads were collapsed and filtered. Productive Simpson clonality was computed per sample as the square root of Simpson's diversity index over productive rearrangements. Not all clones reach the TCRdb copy of this immuneACCESS table, which keeps in-frame sequences only. Checked studies attribute under half of the gap to unresolved V genes and leave the rest unexplained. V, J and clone size derive from that table, while D and trimming were established from the DNA sequence. Across this sample there are 200,000 to 300,000 clones, with approximately 85% seen only once. About 0.8% of the sample is in the top ten clones.

Including cysteine and phenylalanine, the CDR3 has 13 amino acids. The sequence is cut down to CDR3 DNA, 39 bases in frame from base 1. Reading the germline V gene gives CDR1 MNHEY and CDR2 SVGAGI. The germline ends are 8 bases apart after V is trimmed by 5 bases and J by 1 base. Collaborating institutions collected whole blood in K2EDTA tubes following their own protocols. For TCRbeta analysis, collaborator samples were shipped as frozen whole blood, as isolated PBMCs, or as DNA extracted from either sample type. A remark on this clone: Its binding antigen is unknown. Nothing much larger sits one base from this clone, and base qualities are not available.

This clonotype was sampled from a woman aged 25 to 45 with acute or convalescent COVID-19. The specimen sequenced was peripheral blood. Recombination linked TRBV6-5 to TRBJ2-5, and possibly TRBD1, on 5 matching bases. The bases read TGTGCCAGCAGTCGCAGGGTCCAAGAGACCCAGTACTTC. This sequence encodes CASSRRVQETQYF.